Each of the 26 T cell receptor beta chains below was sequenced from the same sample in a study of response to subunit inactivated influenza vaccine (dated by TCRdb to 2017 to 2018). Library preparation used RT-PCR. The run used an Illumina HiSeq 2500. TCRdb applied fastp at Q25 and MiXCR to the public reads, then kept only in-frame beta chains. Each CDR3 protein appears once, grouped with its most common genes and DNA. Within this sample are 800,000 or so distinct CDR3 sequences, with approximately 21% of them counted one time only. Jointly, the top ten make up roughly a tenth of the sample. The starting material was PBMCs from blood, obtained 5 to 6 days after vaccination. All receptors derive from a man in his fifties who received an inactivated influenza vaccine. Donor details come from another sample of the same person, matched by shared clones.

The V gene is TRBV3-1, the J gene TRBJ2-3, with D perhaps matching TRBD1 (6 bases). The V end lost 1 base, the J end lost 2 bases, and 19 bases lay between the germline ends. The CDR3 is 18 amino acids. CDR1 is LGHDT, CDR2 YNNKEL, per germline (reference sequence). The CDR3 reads CASSQVGGQTHATDTQYF. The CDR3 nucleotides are TGTGCCAGCAGCCAAGTGGGCGGACAGACCCACGCCACAGATACGCAGTATTTT.

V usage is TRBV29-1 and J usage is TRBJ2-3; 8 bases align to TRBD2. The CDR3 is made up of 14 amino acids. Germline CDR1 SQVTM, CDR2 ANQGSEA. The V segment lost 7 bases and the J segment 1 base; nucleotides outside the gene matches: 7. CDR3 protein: CSARGGRGTDTQYF. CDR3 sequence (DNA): TGCAGCGCCCGGGGGGGCAGGGGCACAGATACGCAGTATTTT.

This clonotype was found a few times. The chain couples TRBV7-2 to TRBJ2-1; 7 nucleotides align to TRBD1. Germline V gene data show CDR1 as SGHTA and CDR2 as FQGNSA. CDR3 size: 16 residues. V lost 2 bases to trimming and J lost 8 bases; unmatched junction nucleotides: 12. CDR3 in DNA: TGTGCCAGCAGCTTAATAGCGTTCGAGGGGGCGCATGAGCAGTTCTTC. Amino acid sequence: CASSLIAFEGAHEQFF.

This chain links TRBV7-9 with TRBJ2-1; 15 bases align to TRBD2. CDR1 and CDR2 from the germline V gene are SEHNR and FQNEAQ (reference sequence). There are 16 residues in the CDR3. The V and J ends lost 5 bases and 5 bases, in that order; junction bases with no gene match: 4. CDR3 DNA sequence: TGTGCCAGCAGCAAGGGACTAGCGGGAGGCGACAATGAGCAGTTCTTC. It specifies CASSKGLAGGDNEQFF.

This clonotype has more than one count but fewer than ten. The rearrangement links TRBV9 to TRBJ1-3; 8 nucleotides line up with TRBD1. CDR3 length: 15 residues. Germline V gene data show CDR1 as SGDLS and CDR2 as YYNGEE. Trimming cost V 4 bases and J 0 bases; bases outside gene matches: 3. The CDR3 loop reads CASSRTGNSGNTIYF. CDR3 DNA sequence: TGTGCCAGCAGCCGGACAGGGAACTCTGGAAACACCATATATTTT. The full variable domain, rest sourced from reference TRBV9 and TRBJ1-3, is DSGVTQTPKHLITATGQRVTLRCSPRSGDLSVYWYQQSLDQGLQFLIQYYNGEERAKGNILERFSAQQFPDLHSELNLSSLELGDSALYFCASSRTGNSGNTIYFGEGSWLTVV.

The CDR3 reads CASRRLAGGPLDTQYF. The CDR3 bases are TGTGCCAGCAGAAGACTAGCGGGAGGGCCGTTAGATACGCAGTATTTT. The gene calls are TRBV6-1 and TRBJ2-3; TRBD2 aligns across 14 bases. The ends lost 6 bases at V and 5 bases at J; junction bases unmatched: 7. Germline CDR1 and CDR2: MNHNS and SASEGT. CDR3 length equals 16 residues.

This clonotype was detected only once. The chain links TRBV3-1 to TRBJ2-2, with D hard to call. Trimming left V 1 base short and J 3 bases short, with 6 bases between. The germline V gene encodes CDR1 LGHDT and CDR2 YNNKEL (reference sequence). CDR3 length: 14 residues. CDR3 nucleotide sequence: TGTGCCAGCAGCCAAGTGGGATACACCGGGGAGCTGTTTTTT. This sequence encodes CASSQVGYTGELFF.

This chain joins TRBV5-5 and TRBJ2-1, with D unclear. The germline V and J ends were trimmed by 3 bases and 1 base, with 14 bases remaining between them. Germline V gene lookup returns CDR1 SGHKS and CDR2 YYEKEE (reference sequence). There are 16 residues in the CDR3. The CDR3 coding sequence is TGTGCCAGCAGCTCCGAGAGTTATACTTCCTACAATGAGCAGTTCTTC. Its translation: CASSSESYTSYNEQFF.

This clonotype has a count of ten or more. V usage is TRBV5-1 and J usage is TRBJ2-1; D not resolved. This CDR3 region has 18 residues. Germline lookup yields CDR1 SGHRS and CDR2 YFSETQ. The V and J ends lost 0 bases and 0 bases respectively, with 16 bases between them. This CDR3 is CASSLARRAESSYNEQFF. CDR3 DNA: TGCGCCAGCAGCTTGGCTCGCCGGGCGGAAAGCTCCTACAATGAGCAGTTCTTC.

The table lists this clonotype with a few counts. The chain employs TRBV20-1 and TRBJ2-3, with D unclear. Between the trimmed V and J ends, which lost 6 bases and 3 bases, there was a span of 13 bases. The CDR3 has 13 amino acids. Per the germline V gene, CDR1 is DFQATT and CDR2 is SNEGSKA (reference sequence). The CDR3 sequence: CSAWTFGTDTQYF. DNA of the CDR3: TGCAGTGCCTGGACCTTTGGTACAGATACGCAGTATTTT.

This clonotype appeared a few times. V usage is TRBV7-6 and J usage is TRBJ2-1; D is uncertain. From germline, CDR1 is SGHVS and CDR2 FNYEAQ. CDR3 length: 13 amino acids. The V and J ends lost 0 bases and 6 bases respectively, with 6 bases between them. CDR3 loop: CASSLAWLNEQFF. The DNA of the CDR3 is TGTGCCAGCAGCTTAGCGTGGCTCAATGAGCAGTTCTTC.

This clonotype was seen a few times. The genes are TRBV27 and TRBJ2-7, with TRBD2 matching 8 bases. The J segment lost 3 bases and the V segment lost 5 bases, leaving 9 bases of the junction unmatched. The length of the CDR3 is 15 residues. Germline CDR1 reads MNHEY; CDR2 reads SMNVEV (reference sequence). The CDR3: CASSTLTSALYEQYF. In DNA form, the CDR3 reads TGTGCCAGCAGTACCCTGACTAGCGCTCTCTACGAGCAGTACTTC.

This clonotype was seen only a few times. For the CDR3, the DNA is TGTGCCATCAATGGTGTTGGGACCACCGGGGAGCTGTTTTTT. Its protein product is CAINGVGTTGELFF. This chain joins TRBV10-3 and TRBJ2-2, with D perhaps TRBD1 or TRBD2 (5 bases each). The CDR3 sequence is 14 residues long. V lost 7 bases to trimming and J lost 4 bases, with 13 bases between them. The germline gives CDR1 ENHRY, CDR2 SYGVKD.

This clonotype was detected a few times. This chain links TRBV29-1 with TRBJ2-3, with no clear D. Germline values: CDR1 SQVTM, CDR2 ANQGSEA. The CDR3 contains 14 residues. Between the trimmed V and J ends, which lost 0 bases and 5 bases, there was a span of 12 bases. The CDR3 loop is CSVEEYNPVDTQYF. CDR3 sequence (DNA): TGCAGCGTTGAAGAGTATAACCCGGTAGATACGCAGTATTTT.

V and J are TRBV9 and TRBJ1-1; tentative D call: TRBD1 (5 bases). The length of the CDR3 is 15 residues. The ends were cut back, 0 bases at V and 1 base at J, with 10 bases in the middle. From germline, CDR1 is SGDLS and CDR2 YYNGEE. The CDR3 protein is CASSVDGGTNTEAFF. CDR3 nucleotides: TGTGCCAGCAGCGTAGATGGGGGGACGAACACTGAAGCTTTCTTT.

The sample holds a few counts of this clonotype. CDR3 residues: CASSCRTF. The CDR3, as DNA: TGTGCCAGCAGCTGTCGCACCTTC. The chain links TRBV7-2 to TRBJ1-2; D call uncertain. Germline lookup yields CDR1 SGHTA and CDR2 FQGNSA. Trimming removed 4 bases at V and 13 bases at J, with 4 bases between. This CDR3 comprises 8 residues. The entire variable domain, with the rest obtained from reference TRBV7-2 and TRBJ1-2, is as follows: GAGVSQSPSNKVTEKGKDVELRCDPISGHTALYWYRQSLGQGLEFLIYFQGNSAPDKSGLPSDRFSAERTGGSVSTLTIQRTQQEDSAVYLCASSCRTFGSGTRLTVV.

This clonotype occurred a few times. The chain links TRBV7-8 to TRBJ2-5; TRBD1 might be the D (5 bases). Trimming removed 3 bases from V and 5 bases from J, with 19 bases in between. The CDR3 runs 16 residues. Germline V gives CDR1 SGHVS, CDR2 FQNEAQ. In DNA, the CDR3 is TGTGCCAGCAGCTTTGGATTGACAGTCGTTATGGAGACCCAGTACTTC. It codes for CASSFGLTVVMETQYF.

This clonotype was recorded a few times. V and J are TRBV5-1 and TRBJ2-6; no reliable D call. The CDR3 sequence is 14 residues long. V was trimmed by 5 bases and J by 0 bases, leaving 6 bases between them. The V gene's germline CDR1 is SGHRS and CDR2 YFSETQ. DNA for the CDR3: TGCGCCAGCAGGGTTGGCTCTGGGGCCAACGTCCTGACTTTC. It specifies CASRVGSGANVLTF.

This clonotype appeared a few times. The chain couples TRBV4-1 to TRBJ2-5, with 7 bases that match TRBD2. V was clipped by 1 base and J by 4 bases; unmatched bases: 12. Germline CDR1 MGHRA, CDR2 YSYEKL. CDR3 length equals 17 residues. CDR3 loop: CASSQGEWGGERETQYF. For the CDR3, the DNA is TGCGCCAGCAGCCAAGGTGAATGGGGGGGAGAGAGAGAGACCCAGTACTTC.

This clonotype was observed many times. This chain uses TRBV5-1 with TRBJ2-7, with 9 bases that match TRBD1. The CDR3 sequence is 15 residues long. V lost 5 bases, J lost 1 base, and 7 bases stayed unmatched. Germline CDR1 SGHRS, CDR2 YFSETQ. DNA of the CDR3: TGCGCCAGCAGTCACCCGGGACAGGGATCCTACGAGCAGTACTTC. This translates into CASSHPGQGSYEQYF.

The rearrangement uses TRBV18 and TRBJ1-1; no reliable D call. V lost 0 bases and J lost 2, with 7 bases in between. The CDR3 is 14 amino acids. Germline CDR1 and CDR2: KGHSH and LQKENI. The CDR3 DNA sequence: TGTGCCAGCTCACCACCCTTGCTTAACACTGAAGCTTTCTTT. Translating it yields CASSPPLLNTEAFF.

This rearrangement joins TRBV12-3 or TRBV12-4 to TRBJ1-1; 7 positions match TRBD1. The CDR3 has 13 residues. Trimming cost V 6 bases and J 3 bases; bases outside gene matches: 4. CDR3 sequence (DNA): TGTGCCAGCAGATCCAGGGGGTACACTGAAGCTTTCTTT. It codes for CASRSRGYTEAFF.

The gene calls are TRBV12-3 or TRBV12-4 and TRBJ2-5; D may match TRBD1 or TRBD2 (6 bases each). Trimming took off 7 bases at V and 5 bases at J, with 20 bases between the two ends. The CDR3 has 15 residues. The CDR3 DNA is TGTGCCAGCACCCTAGGGGGAATAGGAGGGGAGACCCAGTACTTC. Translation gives CASTLGGIGGETQYF.

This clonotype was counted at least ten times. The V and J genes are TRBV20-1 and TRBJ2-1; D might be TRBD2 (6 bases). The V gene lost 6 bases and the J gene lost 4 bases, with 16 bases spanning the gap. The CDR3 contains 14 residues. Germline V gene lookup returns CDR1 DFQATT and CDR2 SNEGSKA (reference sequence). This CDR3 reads CSADGGAGYNEQFF. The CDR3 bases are TGCAGTGCCGATGGTGGGGCGGGATACAATGAGCAGTTCTTC.

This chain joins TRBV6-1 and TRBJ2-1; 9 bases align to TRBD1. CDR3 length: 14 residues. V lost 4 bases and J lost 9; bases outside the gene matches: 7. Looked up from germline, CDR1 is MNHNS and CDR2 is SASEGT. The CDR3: CASSGRTGEGEQFF. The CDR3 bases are TGTGCCAGCAGTGGAAGGACAGGGGAGGGTGAGCAGTTCTTC.

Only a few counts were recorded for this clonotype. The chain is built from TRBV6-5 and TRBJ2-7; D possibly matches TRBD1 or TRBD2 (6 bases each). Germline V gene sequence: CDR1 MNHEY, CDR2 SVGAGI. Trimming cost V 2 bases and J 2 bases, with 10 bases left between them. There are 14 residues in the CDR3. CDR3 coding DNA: TGTGCCAGCAGTTACAGGGGGGACGCCTACGAGCAGTACTTC. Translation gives CASSYRGDAYEQYF.